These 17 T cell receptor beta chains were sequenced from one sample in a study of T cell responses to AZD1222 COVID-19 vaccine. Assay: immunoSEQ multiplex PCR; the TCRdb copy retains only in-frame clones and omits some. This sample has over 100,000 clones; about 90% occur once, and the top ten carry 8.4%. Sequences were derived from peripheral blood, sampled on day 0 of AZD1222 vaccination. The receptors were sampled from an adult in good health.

The CDR3 DNA follows: TGTGCCAGCAGTTCCTCCCTACAGGGAGCGAACACCGGGGAGCTGTTTTTT. Translated, it gives CASSSSLQGANTGELFF. This chain connects TRBV6-9 to TRBJ2-2; D might be TRBD1 (6 bases). Per germline, CDR1 MNHGY and CDR2 SVAAGI. This CDR3 spans 17 amino acids. Trimming cost V 4 bases and J 0 bases, with 15 bases left between them.

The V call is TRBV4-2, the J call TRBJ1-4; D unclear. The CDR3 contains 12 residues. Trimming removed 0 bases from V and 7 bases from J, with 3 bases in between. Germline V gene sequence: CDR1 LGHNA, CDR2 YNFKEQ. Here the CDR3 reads CASSQDGEKLFF. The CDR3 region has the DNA TGTGCCAGCAGCCAAGACGGTGAAAAACTGTTTTTT.

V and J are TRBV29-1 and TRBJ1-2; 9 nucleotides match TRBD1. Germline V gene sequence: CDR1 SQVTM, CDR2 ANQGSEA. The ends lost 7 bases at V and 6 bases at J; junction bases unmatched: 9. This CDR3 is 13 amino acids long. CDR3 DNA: TGCAGCGCCACCCGGGACAGGGTAAATGGCTACACCTTC. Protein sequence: CSATRDRVNGYTF.

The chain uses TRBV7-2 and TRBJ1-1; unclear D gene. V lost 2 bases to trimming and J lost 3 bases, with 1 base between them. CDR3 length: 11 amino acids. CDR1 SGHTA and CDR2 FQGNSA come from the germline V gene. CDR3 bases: TGTGCCAGCAGCTTATACACTGAAGCTTTCTTT. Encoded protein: CASSLYTEAFF. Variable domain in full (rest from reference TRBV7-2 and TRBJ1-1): GAGVSQSPSNKVTEKGKDVELRCDPISGHTALYWYRQSLGQGLEFLIYFQGNSAPDKSGLPSDRFSAERTGGSVSTLTIQRTQQEDSAVYLCASSLYTEAFFGQGTRLTVV.

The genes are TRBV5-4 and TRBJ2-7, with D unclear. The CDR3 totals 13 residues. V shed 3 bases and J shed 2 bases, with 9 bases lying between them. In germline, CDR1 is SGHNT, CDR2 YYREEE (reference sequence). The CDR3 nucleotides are TGTGCCAGCAGCTCAGGTTTCGCCTACGAGCAGTACTTC. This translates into CASSSGFAYEQYF.

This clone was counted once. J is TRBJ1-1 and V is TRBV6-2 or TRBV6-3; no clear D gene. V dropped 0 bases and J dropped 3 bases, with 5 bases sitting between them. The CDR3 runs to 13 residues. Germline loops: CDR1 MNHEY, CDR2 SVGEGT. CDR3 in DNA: TGTGCCAGCAGTTACTCTACCCACACTGAAGCTTTCTTT. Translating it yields CASSYSTHTEAFF.

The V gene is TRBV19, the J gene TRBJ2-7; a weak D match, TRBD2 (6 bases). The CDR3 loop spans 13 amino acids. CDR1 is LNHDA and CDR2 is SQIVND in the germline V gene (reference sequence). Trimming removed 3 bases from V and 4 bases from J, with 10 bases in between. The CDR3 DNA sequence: TGTGCCAGTAGTATGACGGGAGCGTACGAGCAGTACTTC. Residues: CASSMTGAYEQYF.

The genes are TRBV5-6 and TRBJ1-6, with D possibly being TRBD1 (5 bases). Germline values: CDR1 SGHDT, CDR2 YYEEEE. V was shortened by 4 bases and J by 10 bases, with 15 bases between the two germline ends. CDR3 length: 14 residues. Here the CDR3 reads CASSRTGTPSPLHF. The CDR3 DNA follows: TGTGCCAGCAGCCGGACCGGGACCCCATCACCCCTCCACTTT.

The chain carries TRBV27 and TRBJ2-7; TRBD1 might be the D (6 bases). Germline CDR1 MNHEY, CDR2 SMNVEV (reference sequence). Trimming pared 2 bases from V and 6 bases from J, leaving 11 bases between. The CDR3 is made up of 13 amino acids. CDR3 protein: CASSLRRGGEQYF. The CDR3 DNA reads TGTGCCAGCAGTTTACGTCGAGGGGGCGAGCAGTACTTC.

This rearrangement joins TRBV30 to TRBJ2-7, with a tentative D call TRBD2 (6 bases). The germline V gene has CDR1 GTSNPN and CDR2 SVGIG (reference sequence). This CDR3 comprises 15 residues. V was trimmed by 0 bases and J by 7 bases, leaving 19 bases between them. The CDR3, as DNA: TGTGCCTGGAGTGTCACCGGTTGGGAGGATGGAGAGCAGTACTTC. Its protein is CAWSVTGWEDGEQYF. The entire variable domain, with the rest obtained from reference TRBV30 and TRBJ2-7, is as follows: SQTIHQWPATLVQPVGSPLSLECTVEGTSNPNLYWYRQAAGRGLQLLFYSVGIGQISSEVPQNLSASRPQDRQFILSSKKLLLSDSGFYLCAWSVTGWEDGEQYFGPGTRLTVT.

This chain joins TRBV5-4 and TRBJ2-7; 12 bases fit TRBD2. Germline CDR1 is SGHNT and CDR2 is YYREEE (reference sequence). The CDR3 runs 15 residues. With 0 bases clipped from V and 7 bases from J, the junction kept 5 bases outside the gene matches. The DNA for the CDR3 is TGTGCCAGCAGCTTGGAACTAGCGGGAGGTAGGGAGCAGTACTTC. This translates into CASSLELAGGREQYF.

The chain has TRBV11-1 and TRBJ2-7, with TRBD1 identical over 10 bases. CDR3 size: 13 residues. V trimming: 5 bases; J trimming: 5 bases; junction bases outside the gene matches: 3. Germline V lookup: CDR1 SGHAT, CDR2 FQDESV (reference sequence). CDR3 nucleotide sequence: TGTGCCAGCAGCCTCGACAGGGGGCACGAGCAGTACTTC. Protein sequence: CASSLDRGHEQYF.

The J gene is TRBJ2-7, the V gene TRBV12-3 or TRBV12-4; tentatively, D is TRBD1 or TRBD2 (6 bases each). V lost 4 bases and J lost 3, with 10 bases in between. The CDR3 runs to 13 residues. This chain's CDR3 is CASSWGAGYEQYF. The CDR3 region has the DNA TGTGCCAGCAGTTGGGGGGCCGGCTACGAGCAGTACTTC.

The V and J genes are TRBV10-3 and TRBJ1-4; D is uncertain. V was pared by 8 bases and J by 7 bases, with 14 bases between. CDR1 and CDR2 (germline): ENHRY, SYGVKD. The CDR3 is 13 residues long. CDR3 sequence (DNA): TGTGCCATCGGGTGGGAGGGTAGTGAAAAACTGTTTTTT. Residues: CAIGWEGSEKLFF.

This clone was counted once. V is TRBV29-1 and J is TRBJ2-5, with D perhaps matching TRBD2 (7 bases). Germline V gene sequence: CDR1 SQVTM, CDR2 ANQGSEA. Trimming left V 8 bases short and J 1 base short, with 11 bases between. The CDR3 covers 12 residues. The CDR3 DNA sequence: TGCAGCACGGCGGGGGCCCAAGAGACCCAGTACTTC. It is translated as CSTAGAQETQYF.

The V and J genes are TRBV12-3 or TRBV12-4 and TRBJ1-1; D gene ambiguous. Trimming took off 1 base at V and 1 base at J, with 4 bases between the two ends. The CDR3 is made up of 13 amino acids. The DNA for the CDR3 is TGTGCCAGCAGTTTAGTGGAGAACACTGAAGCTTTCTTT. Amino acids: CASSLVENTEAFF.

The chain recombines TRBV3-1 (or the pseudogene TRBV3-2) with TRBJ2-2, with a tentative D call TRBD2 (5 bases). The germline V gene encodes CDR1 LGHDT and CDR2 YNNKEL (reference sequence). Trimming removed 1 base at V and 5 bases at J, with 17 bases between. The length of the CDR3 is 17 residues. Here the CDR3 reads CASSQALGGQGTGELFF. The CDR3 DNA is TGTGCCAGCAGCCAAGCACTGGGCGGGCAAGGGACCGGGGAGCTGTTTTTT.